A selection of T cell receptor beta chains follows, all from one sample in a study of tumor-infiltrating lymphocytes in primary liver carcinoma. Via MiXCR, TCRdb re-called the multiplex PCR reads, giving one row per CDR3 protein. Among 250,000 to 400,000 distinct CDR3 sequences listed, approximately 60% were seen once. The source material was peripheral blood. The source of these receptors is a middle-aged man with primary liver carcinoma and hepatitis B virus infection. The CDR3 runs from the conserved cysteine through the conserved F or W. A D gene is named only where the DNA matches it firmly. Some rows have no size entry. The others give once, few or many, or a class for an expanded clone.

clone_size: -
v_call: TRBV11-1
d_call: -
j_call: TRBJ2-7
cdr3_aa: CASSLEAGVTYEQSF
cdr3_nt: TGTGCCAGCAGTTTAGAAGCAGGCGTCACCTACGAGCAGTCCTTC

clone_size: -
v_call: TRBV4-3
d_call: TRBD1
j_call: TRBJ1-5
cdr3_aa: CTSSQDRGTGHRPQHF
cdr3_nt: TGCACCAGCAGCCAAGATCGGGGGACAGGGCATCGGCCCCAGCATTTT

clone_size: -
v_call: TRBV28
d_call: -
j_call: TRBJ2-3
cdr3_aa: CASSPPPGTDTQYF
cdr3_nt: TGTGCCAGCAGTCCCCCCCCCGGAACAGATACGCAGTATTTT

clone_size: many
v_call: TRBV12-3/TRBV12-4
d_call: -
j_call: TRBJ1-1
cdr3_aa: CASSWTVPSMNTEAFF
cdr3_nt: TGTGCCAGCAGCTGGACGGTACCTTCGATGAACACTGAAGCTTTCTTT

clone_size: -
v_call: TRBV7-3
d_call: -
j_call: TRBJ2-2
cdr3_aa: CASSSDWNTGELFF
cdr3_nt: TGTGCCAGCAGCTCCGACTGGAACACCGGGGAGCTGTTTTTT

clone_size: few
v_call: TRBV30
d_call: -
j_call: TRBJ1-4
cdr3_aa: CAWSVQGSEKLFF
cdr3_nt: TGTGCCTGGAGTGTTCAGGGGAGTGAAAAACTGTTTTTT

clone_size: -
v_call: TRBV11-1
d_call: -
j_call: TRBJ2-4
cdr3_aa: CASILARGRNIQYF
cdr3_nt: TGTGCCAGCATCTTAGCTAGAGGGAGGAACATTCAGTACTTC

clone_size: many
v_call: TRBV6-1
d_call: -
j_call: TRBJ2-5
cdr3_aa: CPSSEPGISETQYF
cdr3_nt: TGTCCCAGCAGTGAACCGGGGATCTCAGAGACCCAGTACTTC

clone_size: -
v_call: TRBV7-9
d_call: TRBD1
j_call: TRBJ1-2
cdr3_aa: CVSSSLPQGDGYTF
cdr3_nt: TGTGTCAGCAGCTCCCTACCCCAGGGGGATGGCTACACCTTC

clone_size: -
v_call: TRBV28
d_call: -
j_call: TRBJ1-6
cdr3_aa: CASTTHGGDSPLHF
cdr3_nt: TGTGCCAGCACCACGCATGGGGGGGACTCACCCCTCCACTTT

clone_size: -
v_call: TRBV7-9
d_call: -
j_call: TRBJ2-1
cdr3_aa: CASSLGSGSSYSEQFF
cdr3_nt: TGTGCCAGCAGCTTAGGCAGCGGAAGCTCCTACAGTGAGCAGTTCTTC

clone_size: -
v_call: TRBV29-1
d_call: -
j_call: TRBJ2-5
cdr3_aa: CSVLGYQETLYF
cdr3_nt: TGCAGCGTTTTGGGCTATCAAGAGACCCTGTACTTC

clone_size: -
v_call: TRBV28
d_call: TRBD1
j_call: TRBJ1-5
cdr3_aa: CASSLVEWDRGLWSNQPQHF
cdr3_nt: TGTGCCAGCAGTTTAGTAGAGTGGGACAGGGGGCTCTGGAGCAATCAGCCCCAGCATTTT

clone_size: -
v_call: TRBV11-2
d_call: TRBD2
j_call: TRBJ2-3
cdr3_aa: CTSSLTSGSQDTQYF
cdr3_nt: TGTACCAGCAGCCTGACTAGCGGGAGTCAAGATACGCAGTATTTT

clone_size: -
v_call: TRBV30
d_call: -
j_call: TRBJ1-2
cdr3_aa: CAWNATELFYGYTF
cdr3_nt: TGTGCCTGGAATGCGACAGAGCTCTTCTATGGCTACACCTTC

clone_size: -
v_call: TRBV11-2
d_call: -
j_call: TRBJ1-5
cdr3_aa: CANSLIWVTGSNQPQHF
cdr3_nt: TGTGCCAACAGCTTAATATGGGTAACAGGGAGCAATCAGCCCCAGCATTTT

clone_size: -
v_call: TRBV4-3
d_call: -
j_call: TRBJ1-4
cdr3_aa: CASSQVRSGSINEKLFF
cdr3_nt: TGCGCCAGCAGCCAGGTCAGGTCGGGGTCAATTAATGAAAAACTGTTTTTT

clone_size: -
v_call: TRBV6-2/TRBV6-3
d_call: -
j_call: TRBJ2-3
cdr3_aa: CASSYEPTTDTQYF
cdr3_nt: TGTGCCAGCAGTTACGAACCGACCACAGATACGCAGTATTTT

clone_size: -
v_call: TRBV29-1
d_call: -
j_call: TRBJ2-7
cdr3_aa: CSVEGQGARRYEQYF
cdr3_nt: TGCAGCGTTGAGGGGCAGGGTGCGCGGCGATACGAGCAGTACTTC

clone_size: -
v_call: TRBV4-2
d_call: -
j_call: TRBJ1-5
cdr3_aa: CASSQDARANQPQHF
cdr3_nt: TGTGCCAGCAGCCAAGATGCCAGAGCCAATCAGCCCCAGCATTTC

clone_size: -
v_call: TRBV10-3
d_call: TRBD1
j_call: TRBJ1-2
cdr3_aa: CAISDAVGTDYGYTF
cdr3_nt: TGTGCCATCAGTGATGCGGTCGGGACAGATTATGGCTACACCTTC

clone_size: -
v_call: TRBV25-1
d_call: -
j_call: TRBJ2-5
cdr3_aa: CASSEGGQRETQYF
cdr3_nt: TGTGCCAGCAGTGAAGGGGGGCAAAGGGAGACCCAGTACTTC

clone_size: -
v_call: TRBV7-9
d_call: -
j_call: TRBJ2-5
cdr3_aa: CASTQGHVQETQYF
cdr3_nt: TGTGCCAGCACCCAGGGGCACGTTCAAGAGACCCAGTACTTC

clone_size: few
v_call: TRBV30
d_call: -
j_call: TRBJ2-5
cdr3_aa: CAWTDSQETQYF
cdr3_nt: TGTGCCTGGACCGACAGTCAAGAGACCCAGTACTTC

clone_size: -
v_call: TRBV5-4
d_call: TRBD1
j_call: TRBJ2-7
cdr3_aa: CASSWGDRGNSYEQYF
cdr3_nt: TGTGCCAGCAGCTGGGGGGACAGGGGGAACTCCTACGAGCAGTACTTC

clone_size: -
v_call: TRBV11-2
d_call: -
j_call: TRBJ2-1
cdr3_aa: CASSLGLDSYNEQFF
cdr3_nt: TGTGCCAGCAGCTTAGGACTGGACAGCTACAATGAGCAGTTCTTC

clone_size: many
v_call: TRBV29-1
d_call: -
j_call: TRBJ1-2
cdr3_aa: CSVDGGGGYTF
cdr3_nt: TGCAGCGTTGATGGCGGGGGGGGCTACACCTTC

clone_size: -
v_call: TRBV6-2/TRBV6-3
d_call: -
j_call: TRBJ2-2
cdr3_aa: CPSTQVRAPPRTGELFF
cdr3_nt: TGTCCCAGCACTCAGGTCCGGGCCCCCCCGCGGACCGGGGAGCTGTTTTTT

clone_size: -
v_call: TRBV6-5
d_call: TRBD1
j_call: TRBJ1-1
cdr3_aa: CANLPQGAAEAFF
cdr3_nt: TGTGCCAACTTACCACAGGGGGCTGCTGAAGCTTTCTTT

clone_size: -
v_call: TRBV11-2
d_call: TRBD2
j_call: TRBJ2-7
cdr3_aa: CASSLSLAGGDHEQYF
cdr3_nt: TGTGCCAGCAGCTTGTCCCTAGCGGGAGGGGACCACGAGCAGTACTTC

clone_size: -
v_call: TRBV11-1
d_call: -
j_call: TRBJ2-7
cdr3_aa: CDSERGGVQEQYF
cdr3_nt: TGTGACAGCGAACGTGGAGGGGTGCAGGAGCAATACTTC

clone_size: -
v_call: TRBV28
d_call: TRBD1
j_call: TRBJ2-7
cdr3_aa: CASSLPPGQGAIYEQYF
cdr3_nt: TGTGCCAGCAGTTTACCTCCGGGACAGGGGGCTATCTACGAGCAGTACTTC

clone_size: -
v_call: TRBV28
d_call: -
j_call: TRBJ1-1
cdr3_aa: CASRAGDTEAFF
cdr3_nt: TGTGCCAGCAGAGCTGGGGACACTGAAGCTTTCTTT

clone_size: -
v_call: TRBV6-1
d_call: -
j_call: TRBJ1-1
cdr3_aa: CASSDQTGNTEAFF
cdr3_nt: TGTGCCAGCAGTGACCAGACGGGGAACACTGAAGCTTTCTTT

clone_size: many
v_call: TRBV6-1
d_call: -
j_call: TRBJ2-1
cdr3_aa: CASSFRDPKVNEQFF
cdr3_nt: TGTGCCAGCAGTTTCCGGGACCCCAAGGTCAATGAGCAGTTCTTC

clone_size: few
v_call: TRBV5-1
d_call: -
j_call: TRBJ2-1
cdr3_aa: CASSLGGILSYEQFF
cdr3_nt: TGCGCCAGCAGCTTGGGCGGGATATTAAGCTATGAGCAGTTCTTC

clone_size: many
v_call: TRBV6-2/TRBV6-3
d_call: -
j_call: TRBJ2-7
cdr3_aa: CASTNAGGSYEQYF
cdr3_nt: TGTGCCAGCACCAATGCTGGTGGTTCCTACGAGCAGTACTTC

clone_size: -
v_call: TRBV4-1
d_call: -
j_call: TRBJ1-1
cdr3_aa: CVSSEGQVKGRTEAFF
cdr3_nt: TGCGTCAGCAGCGAAGGGCAGGTCAAGGGGAGAACTGAAGCTTTCTTT

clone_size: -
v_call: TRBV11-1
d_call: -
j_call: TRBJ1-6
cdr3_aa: CASSVSTQGTPHHF
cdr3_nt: TGTGCCAGCAGCGTATCTACACAGGGTACACCCCACCACTTT

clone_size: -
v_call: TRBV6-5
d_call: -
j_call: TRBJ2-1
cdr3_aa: CASSMNRPICNEQFF
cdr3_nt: TGTGCCAGCAGTATGAATAGGCCAATTTGCAATGAGCAGTTCTTC

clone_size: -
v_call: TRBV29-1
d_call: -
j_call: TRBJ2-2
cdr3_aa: CSVRHGNTGELLF
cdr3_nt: TGCAGCGTGCGACATGGTAACACCGGGGAGCTGCTTTTT

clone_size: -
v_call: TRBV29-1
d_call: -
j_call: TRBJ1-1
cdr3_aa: CSVTTGMNTEGFF
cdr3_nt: TGCAGCGTCACGACGGGGATGAACACTGAAGGTTTCTTT

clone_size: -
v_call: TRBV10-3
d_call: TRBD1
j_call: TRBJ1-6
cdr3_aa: CAISRTGANNSPLHF
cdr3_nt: TGTGCCATCAGCCGGACAGGGGCAAATAATTCACCCCTCCACTTT

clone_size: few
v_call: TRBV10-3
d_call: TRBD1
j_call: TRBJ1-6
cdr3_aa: CAISELQGNSPLHF
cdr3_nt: TGTGCCATCAGTGAGCTACAGGGGAATTCACCCCTCCACTTT

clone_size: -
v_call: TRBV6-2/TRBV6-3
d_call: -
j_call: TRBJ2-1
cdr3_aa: CVSSSLPAVYSSYNEQFF
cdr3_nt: TGTGTCAGCAGTTCCCTCCCCGCGGTCTACAGCTCCTACAATGAGCAGTTCTTC